These 3 T cell receptor beta chains were all obtained from the same sample, sequenced in a study of T cells after yellow fever vaccination. TCRdb re-called the 5' RACE reads with MiXCR, one entry per CDR3 protein. Of some 150,000 distinct CDR3 sequences in the sample, approximately 6.6% are singletons; the top ten hold more than 0.6%. The sequencing here drew on CD4+ T cells sorted from PBMCs, taken 10 days after the yellow fever booster vaccination. The receptors here all came from a young man who received the YFV17D yellow fever vaccine.

This clonotype was picked up many times. This chain connects TRBV5-1 to TRBJ2-5; D may be TRBD2 (6 bases). The CDR3 extends over 16 amino acids. CDR1 and CDR2 from the germline V gene are SGHRS and YFSETQ. Trimming took off 3 bases at V and 5 bases at J, with 20 bases between the two ends. The CDR3 DNA reads as TGCGCCAGCAGCTCCCCCGGTACGGGAGTTAAGGAGACCCAGTACTTC. Its translation: CASSSPGTGVKETQYF. The full variable domain, its missing parts supplied by reference TRBV5-1 and TRBJ2-5, is KAGVTQTPRYLIKTRGQQVTLSCSPISGHRSVSWYQQTPGQGLQFLFEYFSETQRNKGNFPGRFSGRQFSNSRSEMNVSTLELGDSALYLCASSSPGTGVKETQYFGPGTRLLVL.

This clonotype was observed many times. The CDR3 here is CASSSFNTGELFF. The CDR3 DNA sequence: TGTGCCAGCAGCTCTTTTAACACCGGGGAGCTGTTTTTT. V gene TRBV7-6 combines with J gene TRBJ2-2; D gene ambiguous. The germline gives CDR1 SGHVS, CDR2 FNYEAQ. V lost 4 bases, J lost 2 bases, and 5 bases lay in between. The CDR3 length is 13 residues.

This clonotype was detected many times. The gene calls are TRBV5-1 and TRBJ1-2; no firm D call. Germline loops: CDR1 SGHRS, CDR2 YFSETQ. The CDR3 has 13 amino acids. Trimming took off 1 base at V and 6 bases at J, with 10 bases between the two ends. The CDR3 DNA reads as TGCGCCAGCAGCTTGACCGGCCAGCATGGCTACACCTTC. It translates to CASSLTGQHGYTF.